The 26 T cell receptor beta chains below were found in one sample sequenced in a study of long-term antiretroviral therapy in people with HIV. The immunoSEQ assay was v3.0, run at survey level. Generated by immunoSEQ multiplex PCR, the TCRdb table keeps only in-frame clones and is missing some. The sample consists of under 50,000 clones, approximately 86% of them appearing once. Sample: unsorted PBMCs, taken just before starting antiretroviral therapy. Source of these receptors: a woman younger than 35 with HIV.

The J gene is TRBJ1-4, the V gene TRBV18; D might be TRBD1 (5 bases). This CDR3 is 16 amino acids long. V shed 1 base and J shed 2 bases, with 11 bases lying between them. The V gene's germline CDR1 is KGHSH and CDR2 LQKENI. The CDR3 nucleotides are TGTGCCAGCTCACCACTCTCCGGGGGGACTAATGAAAAACTGTTTTTT. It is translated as CASSPLSGGTNEKLFF.

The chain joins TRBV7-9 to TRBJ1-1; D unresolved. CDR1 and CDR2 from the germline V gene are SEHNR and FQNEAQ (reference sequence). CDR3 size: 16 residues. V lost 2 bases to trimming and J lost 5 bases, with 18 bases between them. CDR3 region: CASSLSFPPAGTEAFF. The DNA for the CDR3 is TGTGCCAGCAGCTTAAGTTTCCCCCCGGCGGGAACTGAAGCTTTCTTT.

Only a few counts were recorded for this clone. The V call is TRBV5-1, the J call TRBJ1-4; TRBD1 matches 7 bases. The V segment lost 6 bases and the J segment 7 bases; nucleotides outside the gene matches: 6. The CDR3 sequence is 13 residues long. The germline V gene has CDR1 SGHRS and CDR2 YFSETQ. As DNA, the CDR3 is TGCGCCAGCACCTTACGACAGGGTGAAAAACTGTTTTTT. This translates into CASTLRQGEKLFF.

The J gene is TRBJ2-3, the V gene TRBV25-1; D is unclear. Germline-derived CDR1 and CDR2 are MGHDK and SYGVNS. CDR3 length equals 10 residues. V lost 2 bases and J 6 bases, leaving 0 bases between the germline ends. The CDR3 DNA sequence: TGTGCCAGCAGTGAAGATACGCAGTATTTT. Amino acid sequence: CASSEDTQYF.

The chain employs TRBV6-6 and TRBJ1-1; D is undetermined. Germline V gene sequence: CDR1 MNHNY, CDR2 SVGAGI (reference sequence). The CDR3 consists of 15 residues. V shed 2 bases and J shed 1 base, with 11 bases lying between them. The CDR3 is CASSYTTPENTEAFF. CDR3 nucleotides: TGTGCCAGCAGTTACACGACGCCCGAGAACACTGAAGCTTTCTTT.

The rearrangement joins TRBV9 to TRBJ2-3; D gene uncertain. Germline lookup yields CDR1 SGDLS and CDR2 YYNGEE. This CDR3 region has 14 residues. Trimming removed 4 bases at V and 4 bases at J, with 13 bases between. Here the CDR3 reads CASSPTLDADTQYF. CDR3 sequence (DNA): TGTGCCAGCAGCCCCACTCTTGACGCAGATACGCAGTATTTT.

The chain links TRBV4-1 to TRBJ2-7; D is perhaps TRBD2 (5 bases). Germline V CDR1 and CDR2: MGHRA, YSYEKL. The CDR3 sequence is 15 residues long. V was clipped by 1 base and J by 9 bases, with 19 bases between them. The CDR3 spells CASSQVRADVLGQYF. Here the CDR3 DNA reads TGCGCCAGCAGCCAAGTGAGGGCGGACGTTTTGGGGCAGTACTTC.

The CDR3 loop is CSVATLAGTLGNEQYF. The CDR3 DNA follows: TGCAGCGTTGCGACCCTAGCGGGGACTCTAGGCAACGAGCAGTACTTC. The genes are TRBV29-1 and TRBJ2-7; TRBD2 agrees at 9 bases. Germline V gene data show CDR1 as SQVTM and CDR2 as ANQGSEA. This CDR3 is built from 16 residues. J lost 5 bases, V lost 4 bases, and 15 bases had no gene match.

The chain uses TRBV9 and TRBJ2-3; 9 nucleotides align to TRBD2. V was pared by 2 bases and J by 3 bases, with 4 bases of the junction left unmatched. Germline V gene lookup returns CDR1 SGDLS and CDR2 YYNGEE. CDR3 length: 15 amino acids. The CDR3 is CASSVASGMTDTQYF. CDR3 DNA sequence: TGTGCCAGCAGCGTGGCTAGCGGGATGACAGATACGCAGTATTTT.

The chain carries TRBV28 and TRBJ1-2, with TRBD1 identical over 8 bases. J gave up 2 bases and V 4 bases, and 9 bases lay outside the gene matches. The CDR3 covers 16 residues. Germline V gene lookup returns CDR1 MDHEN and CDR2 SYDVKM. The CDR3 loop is CASSSQGARKNYGYTF. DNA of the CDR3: TGTGCCAGCAGTTCCCAGGGGGCGCGGAAGAACTATGGCTACACCTTC.

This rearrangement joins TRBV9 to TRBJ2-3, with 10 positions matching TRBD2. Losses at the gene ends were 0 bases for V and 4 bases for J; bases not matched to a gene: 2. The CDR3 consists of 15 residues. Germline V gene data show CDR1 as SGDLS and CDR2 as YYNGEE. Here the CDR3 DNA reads TGTGCCAGCAGCGTAGAAGCGGGAGGGTCAGATACGCAGTATTTT. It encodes CASSVEAGGSDTQYF.

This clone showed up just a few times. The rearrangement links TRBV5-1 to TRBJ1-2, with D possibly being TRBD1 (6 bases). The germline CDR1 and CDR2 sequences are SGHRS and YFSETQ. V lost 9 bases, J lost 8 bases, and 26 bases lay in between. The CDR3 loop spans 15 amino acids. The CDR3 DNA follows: TGCGCCACCTCGGGGGACCAGGGGAGGCTTCGGGGCTACACCTTC. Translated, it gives CATSGDQGRLRGYTF.

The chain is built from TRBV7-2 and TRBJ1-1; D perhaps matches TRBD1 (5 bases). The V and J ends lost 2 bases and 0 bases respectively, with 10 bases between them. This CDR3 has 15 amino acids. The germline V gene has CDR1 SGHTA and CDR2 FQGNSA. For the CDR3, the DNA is TGTGCCAGCAGCTTAAAGGGACGGATGAACACTGAAGCTTTCTTT. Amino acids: CASSLKGRMNTEAFF.

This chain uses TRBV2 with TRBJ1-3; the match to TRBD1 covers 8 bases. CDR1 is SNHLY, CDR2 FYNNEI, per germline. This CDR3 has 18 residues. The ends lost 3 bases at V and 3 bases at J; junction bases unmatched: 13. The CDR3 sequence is CASSDLRGQGAIGNTIYF. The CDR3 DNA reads TGTGCCAGCAGTGACCTGAGGGGGCAGGGGGCGATTGGAAACACCATATATTTT.

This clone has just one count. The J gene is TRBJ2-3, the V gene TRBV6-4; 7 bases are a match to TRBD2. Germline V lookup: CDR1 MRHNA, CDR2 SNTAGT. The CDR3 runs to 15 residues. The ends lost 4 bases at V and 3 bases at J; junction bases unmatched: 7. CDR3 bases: TGTGCCAGCAGTGGTCAGGGCGGGGGAACAGATACGCAGTATTTT. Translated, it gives CASSGQGGGTDTQYF.

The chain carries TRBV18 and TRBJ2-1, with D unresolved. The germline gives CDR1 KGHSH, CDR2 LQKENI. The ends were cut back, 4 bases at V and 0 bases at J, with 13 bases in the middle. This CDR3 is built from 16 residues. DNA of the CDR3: TGTGCCAGCTCACTGACTCTAGAAAGCTCCTACAATGAGCAGTTCTTC. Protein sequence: CASSLTLESSYNEQFF.

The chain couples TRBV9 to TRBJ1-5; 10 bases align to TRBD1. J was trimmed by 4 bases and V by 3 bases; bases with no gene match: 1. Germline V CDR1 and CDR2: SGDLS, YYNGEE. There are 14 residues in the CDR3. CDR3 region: CASSAGQGNQPQHF. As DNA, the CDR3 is TGTGCCAGCAGCGCGGGACAGGGGAATCAGCCCCAGCATTTT.

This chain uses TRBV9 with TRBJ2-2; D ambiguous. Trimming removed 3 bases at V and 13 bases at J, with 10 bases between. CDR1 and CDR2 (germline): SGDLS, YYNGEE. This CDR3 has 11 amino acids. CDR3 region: CASSGSLTLFF. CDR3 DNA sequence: TGTGCCAGCAGCGGGAGCTTGACGCTGTTTTTT.

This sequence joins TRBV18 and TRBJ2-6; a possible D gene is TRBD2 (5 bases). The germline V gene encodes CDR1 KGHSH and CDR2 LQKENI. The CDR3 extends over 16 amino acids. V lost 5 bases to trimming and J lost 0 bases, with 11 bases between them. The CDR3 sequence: CASSEYGDSGANVLTF. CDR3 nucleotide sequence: TGTGCCAGCTCAGAATACGGGGACTCTGGGGCCAACGTCCTGACTTTC.

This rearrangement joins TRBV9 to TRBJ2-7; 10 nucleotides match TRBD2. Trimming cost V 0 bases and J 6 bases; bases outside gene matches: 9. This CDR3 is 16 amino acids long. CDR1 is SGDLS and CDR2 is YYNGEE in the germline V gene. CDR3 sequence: CASSVDLTSGTREQYF. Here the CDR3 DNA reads TGTGCCAGCAGCGTAGATCTCACTAGCGGGACGCGCGAGCAGTACTTC.

CDR3 region: CASSPQIQGEKLFF. Here the CDR3 DNA reads TGTGCCAGTAGTCCCCAGATCCAGGGAGAAAAACTGTTTTTT. The chain recombines TRBV19 with TRBJ1-4, with D perhaps matching TRBD1 (5 bases). The CDR3 spans 14 residues. Germline CDR1 LNHDA, CDR2 SQIVND (reference sequence). Trimming stripped 5 bases from V and 8 bases from J, with 15 bases between.

The CDR3 nucleotides read TGTGCCAGCAGCTTAGCCGGACCGAGGCGAGGGGCCGAGACCCAGTACTTC. Its protein product is CASSLAGPRRGAETQYF. V gene TRBV7-2 combines with J gene TRBJ2-5; D possibly uses TRBD1 or TRBD2 (5 bases each). V gave up 0 bases and J gave up 5 bases, with 19 bases separating them. The CDR3 length is 17 residues. CDR1 and CDR2 (germline): SGHTA, FQGNSA.

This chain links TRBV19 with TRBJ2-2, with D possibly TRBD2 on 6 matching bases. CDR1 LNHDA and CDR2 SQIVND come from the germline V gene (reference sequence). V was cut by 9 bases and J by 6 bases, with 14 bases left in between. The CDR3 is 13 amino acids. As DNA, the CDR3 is TGTGCCAGCGGGACTCCAACGGCCGGGGAGCTGTTTTTT. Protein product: CASGTPTAGELFF.

The CDR3 sequence is CASSPGLAVSTDTQYF. The CDR3 nucleotides read TGTGCCAGCAGCCCGGGACTAGCGGTTTCCACAGATACGCAGTATTTT. V gene TRBV5-4 combines with J gene TRBJ2-3; 11 bases match TRBD2. CDR3 length equals 16 residues. CDR1 is SGHNT, CDR2 YYREEE, per germline (reference sequence). Trimming took 4 bases from V and 2 from J; bases not matched to a gene: 6.

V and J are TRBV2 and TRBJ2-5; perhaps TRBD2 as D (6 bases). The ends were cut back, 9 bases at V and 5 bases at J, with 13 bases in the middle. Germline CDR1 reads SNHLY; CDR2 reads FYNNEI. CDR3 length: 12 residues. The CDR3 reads CASQTRMETQYF. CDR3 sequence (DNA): TGTGCCAGTCAGACTAGGATGGAGACCCAGTACTTC. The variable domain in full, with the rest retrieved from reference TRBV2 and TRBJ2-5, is EPEVTQTPSHQVTQMGQEVILRCVPISNHLYFYWYRQILGQKVEFLVSFYNNEISEKSEIFDDQFSVERPDGSNFTLKIRSTKLEDSAMYFCASQTRMETQYFGPGTRLLVL.

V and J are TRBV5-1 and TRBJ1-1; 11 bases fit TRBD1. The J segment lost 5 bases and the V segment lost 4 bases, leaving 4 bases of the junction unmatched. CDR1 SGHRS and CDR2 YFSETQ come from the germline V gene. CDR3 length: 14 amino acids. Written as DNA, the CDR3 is TGCGCCAGCAGCGTGGACAGGGGGCCGACTGAAGCTTTCTTT. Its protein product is CASSVDRGPTEAFF.